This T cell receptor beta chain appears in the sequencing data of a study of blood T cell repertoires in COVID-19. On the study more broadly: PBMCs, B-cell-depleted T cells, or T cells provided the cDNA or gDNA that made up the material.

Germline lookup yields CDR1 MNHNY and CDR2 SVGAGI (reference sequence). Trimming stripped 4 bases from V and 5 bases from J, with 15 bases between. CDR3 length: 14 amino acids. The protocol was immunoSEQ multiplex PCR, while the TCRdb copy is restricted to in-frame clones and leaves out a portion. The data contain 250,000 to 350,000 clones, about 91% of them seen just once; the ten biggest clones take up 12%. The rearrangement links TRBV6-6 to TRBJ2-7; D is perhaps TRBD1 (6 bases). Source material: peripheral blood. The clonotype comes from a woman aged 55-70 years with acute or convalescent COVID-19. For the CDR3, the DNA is TGTGCCAGCAGTTCTGTACAGGGTAGGAACGAGCAGTACTTC. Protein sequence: CASSSVQGRNEQYF.